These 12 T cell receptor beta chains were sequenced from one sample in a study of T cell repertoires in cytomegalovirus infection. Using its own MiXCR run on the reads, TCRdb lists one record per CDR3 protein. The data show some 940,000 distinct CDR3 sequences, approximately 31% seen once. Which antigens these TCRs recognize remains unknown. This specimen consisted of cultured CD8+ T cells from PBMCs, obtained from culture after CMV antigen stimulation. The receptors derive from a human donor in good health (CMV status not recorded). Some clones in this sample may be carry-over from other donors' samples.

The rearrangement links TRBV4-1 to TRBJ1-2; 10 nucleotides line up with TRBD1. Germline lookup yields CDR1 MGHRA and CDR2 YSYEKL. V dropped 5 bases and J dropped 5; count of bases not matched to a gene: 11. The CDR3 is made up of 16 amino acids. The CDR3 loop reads CASSLHDRDRGYGYTF. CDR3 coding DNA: TGCGCCAGCAGCTTACATGATCGGGACAGGGGATATGGCTACACCTTC.

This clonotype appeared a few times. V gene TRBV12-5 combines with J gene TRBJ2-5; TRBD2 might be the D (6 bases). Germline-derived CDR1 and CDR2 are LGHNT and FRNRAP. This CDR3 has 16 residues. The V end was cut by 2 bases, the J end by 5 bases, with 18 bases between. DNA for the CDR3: TGTGCTAGTGGTTTGCATTCGGGACTTCCTAGGGAGACCCAGTACTTC. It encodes CASGLHSGLPRETQYF.

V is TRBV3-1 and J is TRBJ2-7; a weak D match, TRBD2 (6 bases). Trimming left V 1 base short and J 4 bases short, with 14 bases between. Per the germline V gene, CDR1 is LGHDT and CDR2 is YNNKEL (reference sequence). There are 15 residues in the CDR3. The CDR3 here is CASSQVAGPPYEQYF. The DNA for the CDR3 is TGTGCCAGCAGCCAAGTGGCGGGACCCCCTTACGAGCAGTACTTC.

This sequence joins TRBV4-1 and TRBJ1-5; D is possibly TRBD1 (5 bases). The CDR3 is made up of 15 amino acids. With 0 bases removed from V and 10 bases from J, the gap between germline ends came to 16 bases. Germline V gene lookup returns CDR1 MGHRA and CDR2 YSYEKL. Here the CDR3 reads CASSQDRDLGSPQHF. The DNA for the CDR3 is TGCGCCAGCAGCCAAGACCGGGACCTGGGTAGCCCCCAGCATTTT.

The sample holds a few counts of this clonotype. In nucleotides, the CDR3 is TGTGCCAGCAGTCCTCTGGACAGGGATATCTACGAGCAGTACTTC. The encoded protein is CASSPLDRDIYEQYF. This rearrangement joins TRBV6-1 to TRBJ2-7, with 8 bases identical to TRBD1. CDR3 length: 15 amino acids. Germline CDR1 is MNHNS and CDR2 is SASEGT. With V trimmed by 5 bases and J by 3 bases, 9 bases remained unmatched.

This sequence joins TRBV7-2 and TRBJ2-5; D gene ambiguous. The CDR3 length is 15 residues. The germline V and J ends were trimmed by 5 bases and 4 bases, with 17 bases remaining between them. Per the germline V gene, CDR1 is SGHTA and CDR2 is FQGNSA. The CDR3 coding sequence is TGTGCCAGCAGCGCCCCCGGGCTCACCCGAGAGACCCAGTACTTC. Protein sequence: CASSAPGLTRETQYF. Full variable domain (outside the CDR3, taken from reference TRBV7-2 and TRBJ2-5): GAGVSQSPSNKVTEKGKDVELRCDPISGHTALYWYRQSLGQGLEFLIYFQGNSAPDKSGLPSDRFSAERTGGSVSTLTIQRTQQEDSAVYLCASSAPGLTRETQYFGPGTRLLVL.

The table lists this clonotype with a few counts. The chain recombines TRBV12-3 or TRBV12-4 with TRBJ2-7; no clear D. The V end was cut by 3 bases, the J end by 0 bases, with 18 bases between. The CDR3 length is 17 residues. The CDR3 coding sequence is TGTGCCAGCAGTTTTAGTTTAGAAATTTTAATCTCCTACGAGCAGTACTTC. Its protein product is CASSFSLEILISYEQYF.

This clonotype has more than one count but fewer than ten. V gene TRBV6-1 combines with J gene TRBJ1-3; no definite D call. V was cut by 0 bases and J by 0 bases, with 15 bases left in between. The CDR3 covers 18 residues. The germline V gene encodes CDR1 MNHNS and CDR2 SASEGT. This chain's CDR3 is CASSEASPLGLSGNTIYF. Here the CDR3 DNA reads TGTGCCAGCAGTGAAGCGAGTCCGCTAGGACTCTCTGGAAACACCATATATTTT.

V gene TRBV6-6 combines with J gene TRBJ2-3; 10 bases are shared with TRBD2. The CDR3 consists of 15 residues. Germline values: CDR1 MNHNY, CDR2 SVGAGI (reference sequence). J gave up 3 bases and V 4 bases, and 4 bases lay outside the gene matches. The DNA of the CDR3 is TGTGCCAGCAGTTCTGAGCGGGGGGGTACAGATACGCAGTATTTT. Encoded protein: CASSSERGGTDTQYF.

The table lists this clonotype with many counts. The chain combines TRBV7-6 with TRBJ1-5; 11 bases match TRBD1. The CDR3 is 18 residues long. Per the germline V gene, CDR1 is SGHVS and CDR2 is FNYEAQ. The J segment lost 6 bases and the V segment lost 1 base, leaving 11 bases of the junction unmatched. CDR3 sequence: CASSLGAPGTGGGQPQHF. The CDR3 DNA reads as TGTGCCAGCAGCTTAGGGGCGCCTGGGACAGGGGGAGGTCAGCCCCAGCATTTT.

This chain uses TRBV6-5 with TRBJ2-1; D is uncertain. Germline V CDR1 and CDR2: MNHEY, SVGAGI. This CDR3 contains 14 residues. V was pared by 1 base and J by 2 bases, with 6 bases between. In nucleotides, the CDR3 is TGTGCCAGCAGTTACTTCGAAGCCTACAATGAGCAGTTCTTC. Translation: CASSYFEAYNEQFF.

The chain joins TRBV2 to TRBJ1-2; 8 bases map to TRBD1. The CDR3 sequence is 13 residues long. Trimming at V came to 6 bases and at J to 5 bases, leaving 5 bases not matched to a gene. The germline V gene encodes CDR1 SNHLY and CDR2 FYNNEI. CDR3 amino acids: CASRGTGFYGYTF. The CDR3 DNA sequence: TGTGCCAGCAGGGGGACAGGTTTTTATGGCTACACCTTC.